This T cell receptor beta chain came from a study of response to subunit inactivated influenza vaccine. V was clipped by 3 bases and J by 6 bases, with 13 bases between them. CDR3 length: 13 residues. The germline V gene has CDR1 DFQATT and CDR2 SNEGSKA (reference sequence). TCRdb fed the RT-PCR reads into MiXCR, producing one record per CDR3 protein. Of 630,000 or so distinct CDR3 sequences in the sample, approximately 15% were seen once. This clonotype turned up a few times. V usage is TRBV20-1 and J usage is TRBJ2-3; D is possibly TRBD1 (6 bases). The sequence derives from a man aged 45-60 years who received an inactivated influenza vaccine. Sequenced material: PBMCs from blood, taken 11 to 12 days after vaccination. CDR3 in DNA: TGCAGTGCTAGTTTTGGGGGCGCGGATACGCAGTATTTT. Translation: CSASFGGADTQYF.